What follows describes a single T cell receptor beta chain. Amplification of TCR beta CDR3 regions was performed using RNA transcripts as template. HTBI primers were used for first-round RT-PCR of the TCR CDR3. MiXCR was run by TCRdb on the multiplex PCR reads, yielding one entry per CDR3 protein. The repertoire holds hundreds of thousands of distinct CDR3 sequences, more than 30% seen once, with over 8% in the top ten. Not enrolled were patients with uncontrolled infection, other autoimmune disease, pregnancy or lactation. The diagnostic basis comprised clinical symptoms, serum thyroxine and TRAb, thyroid ultrasound and orbital computed tomography. This specimen belongs to a study of T cells in Graves' hyperthyroidism and ophthalmopathy. Germline CDR1 SGHRS, CDR2 YFSETQ. Trimming cost V 2 bases and J 5 bases; bases outside gene matches: 12. The CDR3 is 16 residues long.

This sequence joins TRBV5-1 and TRBJ2-5; 7 bases are a match to TRBD1. Input material: blood. The receptor comes from a man younger than 35 with Graves' hyperthyroidism. CDR3 loop: CASSFPTGKFRETQYF. CDR3 bases: TGCGCCAGCAGCTTCCCGACAGGGAAGTTCAGGGAGACCCAGTACTTC.